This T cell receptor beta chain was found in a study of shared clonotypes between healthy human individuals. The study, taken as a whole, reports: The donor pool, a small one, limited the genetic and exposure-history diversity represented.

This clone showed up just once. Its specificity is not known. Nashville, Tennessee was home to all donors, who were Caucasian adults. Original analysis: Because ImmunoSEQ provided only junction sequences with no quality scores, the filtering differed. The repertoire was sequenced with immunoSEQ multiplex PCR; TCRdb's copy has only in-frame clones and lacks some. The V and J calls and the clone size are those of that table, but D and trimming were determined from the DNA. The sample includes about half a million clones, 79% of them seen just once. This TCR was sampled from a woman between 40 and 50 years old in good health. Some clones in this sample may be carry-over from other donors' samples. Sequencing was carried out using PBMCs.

CDR3 sequence: CASSATPSGANVLTF. CDR3 DNA: TGCGCCAGCAGTGCAACCCCCTCTGGGGCCAACGTCCTGACTTTC. This chain uses TRBV5-1 with TRBJ2-6; the D is unclear. Germline CDR1 and CDR2: SGHRS and YFSETQ. This CDR3 region has 15 residues. Trimming removed 5 bases at V and 0 bases at J, with 9 bases between.